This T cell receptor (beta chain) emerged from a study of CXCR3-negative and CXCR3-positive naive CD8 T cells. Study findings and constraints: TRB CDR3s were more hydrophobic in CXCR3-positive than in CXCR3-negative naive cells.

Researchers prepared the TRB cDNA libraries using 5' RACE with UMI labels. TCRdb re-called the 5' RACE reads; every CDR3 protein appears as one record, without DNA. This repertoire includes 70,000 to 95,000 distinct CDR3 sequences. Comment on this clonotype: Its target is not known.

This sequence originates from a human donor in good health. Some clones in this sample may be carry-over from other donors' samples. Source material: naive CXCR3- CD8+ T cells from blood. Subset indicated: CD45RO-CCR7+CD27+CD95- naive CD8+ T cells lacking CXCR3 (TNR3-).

This CDR3 reads CSGLANNEQFF. The V call is TRBV29-1, the J call TRBJ2-1; lacking DNA, the TRBD2 call made by TCRdb goes unchecked. Germline CDR1 reads SQVTM; CDR2 reads ANQGSEA. The CDR3 runs to 11 residues.